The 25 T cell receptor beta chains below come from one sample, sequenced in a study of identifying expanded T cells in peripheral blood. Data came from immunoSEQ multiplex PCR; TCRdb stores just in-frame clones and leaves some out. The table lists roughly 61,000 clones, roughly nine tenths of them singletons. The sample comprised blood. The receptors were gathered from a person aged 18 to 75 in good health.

The CDR3 spells CASSESRQGKGNTIYF. The CDR3 DNA is TGCGCCAGCAGTGAGTCGCGACAGGGAAAAGGAAACACCATATATTTT. The genes are TRBV10-2 and TRBJ1-3, with 7 bases lining up with TRBD1. The germline gives CDR1 WSHSY, CDR2 SAAADI. The ends lost 0 bases at V and 4 bases at J; junction bases unmatched: 6. CDR3 size: 16 residues.

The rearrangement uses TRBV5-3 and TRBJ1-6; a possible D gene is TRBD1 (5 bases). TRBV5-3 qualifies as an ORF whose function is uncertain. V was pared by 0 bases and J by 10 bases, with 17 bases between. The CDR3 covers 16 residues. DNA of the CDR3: TGTGCCAGAAGCTTGGTCGGGGCACCCAATGGGTCACCCCTCCACTTT. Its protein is CARSLVGAPNGSPLHF.

This CDR3 reads CASSSGLAGVDEQFF. As DNA, the CDR3 is TGCGCCAGCAGCTCCGGACTAGCGGGGGTGGATGAGCAGTTCTTC. The J gene is TRBJ2-1, the V gene TRBV5-1; 13 nucleotides line up with TRBD2. The V segment lost 3 bases and the J segment 8 bases; nucleotides outside the gene matches: 5. Germline lookup yields CDR1 SGHRS and CDR2 YFSETQ. The CDR3 runs 15 residues.

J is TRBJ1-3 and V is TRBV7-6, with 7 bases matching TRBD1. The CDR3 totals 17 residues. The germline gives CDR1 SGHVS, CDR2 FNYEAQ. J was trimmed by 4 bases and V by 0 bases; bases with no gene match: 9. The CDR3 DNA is TGTGCCAGCAGCTTAGCCCTTCTGACAGGGAAGGGAAACACCATATATTTT. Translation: CASSLALLTGKGNTIYF. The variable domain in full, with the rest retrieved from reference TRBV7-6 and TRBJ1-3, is GAGVSQSPRYKVTKRGQDVALRCDPISGHVSLYWYRQALGQGPEFLTYFNYEAQQDKSGLPNDRFSAERPEGSISTLTIQRTEQRDSAMYRCASSLALLTGKGNTIYFGEGSWLTVV.

The CDR3 DNA reads TGTGCCAGCAGTAACAGGGGGTTGCCCTACGAGCAGTACTTC. It specifies CASSNRGLPYEQYF. The rearrangement uses TRBV6-5 and TRBJ2-7; 8 nucleotides match TRBD1. This CDR3 is built from 14 residues. Trimming took 5 bases from V and 2 from J; bases not matched to a gene: 5. The V gene's germline CDR1 is MNHEY and CDR2 SVGAGI.

The chain's CDR3 is CASSAGARGYTF. The CDR3 nucleotides are TGTGCCTCCTCGGCGGGGGCGCGGGGCTACACCTTC. This chain joins TRBV10-3 and TRBJ1-2; D might be TRBD1 (6 bases). Germline values: CDR1 ENHRY, CDR2 SYGVKD. The CDR3 sequence is 12 residues long. The ends were cut back, 11 bases at V and 8 bases at J, with 18 bases in the middle.

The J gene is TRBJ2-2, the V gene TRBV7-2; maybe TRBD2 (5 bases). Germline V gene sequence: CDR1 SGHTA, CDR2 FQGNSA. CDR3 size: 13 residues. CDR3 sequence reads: CGGGSANTGELFF. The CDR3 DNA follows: TGTGGTGGAGGTTCGGCGAACACCGGGGAGCTGTTTTTT.

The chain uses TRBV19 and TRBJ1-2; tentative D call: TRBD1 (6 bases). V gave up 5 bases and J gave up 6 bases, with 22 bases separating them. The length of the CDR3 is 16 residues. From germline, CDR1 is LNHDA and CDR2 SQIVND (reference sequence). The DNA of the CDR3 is TGTGCCAGTAGTCCTAGACAGGCTACCCACCCTCATGGCTACACCTTC. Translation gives CASSPRQATHPHGYTF.

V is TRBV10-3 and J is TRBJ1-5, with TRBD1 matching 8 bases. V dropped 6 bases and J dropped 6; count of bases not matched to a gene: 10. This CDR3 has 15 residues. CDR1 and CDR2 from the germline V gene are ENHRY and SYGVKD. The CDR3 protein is CAISGGTGGGQPQHF. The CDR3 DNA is TGTGCCATCAGCGGAGGGACAGGAGGTGGTCAGCCCCAGCATTTT.

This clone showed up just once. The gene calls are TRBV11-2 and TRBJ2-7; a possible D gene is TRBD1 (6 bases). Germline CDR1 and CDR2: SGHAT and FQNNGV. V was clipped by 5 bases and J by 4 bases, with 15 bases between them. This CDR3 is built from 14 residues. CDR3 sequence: CASSTGTRVYEQYF. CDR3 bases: TGTGCCAGCAGCACCGGGACAAGGGTTTACGAGCAGTACTTC.

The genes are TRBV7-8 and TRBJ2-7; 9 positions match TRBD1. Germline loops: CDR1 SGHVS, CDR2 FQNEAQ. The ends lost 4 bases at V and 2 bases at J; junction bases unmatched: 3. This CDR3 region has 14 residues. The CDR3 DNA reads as TGTGCCAGCAGCTCCGGGACAGGGACCTACGAGCAGTACTTC. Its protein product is CASSSGTGTYEQYF.

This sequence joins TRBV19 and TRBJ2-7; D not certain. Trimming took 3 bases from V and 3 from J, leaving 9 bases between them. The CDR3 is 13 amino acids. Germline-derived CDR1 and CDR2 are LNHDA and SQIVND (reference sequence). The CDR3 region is CASSIGVNYEQYF. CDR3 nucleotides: TGTGCCAGTAGTATCGGCGTTAACTACGAGCAGTACTTC.

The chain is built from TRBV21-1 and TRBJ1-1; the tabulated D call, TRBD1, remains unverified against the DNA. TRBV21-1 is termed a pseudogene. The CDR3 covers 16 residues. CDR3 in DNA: TGTGCCAGCAGCCCCCGGGACAGGGTGGAGAACACTGAAGCTTTCTTT. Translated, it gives CASSPRDRVENTEAFF.

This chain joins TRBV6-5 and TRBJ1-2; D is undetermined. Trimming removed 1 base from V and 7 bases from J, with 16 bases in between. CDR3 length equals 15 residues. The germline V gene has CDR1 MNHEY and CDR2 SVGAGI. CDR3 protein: CASSYLGRYPAGYTF. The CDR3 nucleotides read TGTGCCAGCAGTTACTTGGGTCGCTACCCCGCTGGCTACACCTTC.

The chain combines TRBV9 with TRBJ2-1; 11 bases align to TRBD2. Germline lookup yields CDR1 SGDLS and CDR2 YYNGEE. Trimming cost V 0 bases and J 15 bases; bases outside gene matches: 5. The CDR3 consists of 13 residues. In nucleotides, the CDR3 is TGTGCCAGCAGCGTAGGGGCTAGCGGGAGGAGGTTCTTC. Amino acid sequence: CASSVGASGRRFF.

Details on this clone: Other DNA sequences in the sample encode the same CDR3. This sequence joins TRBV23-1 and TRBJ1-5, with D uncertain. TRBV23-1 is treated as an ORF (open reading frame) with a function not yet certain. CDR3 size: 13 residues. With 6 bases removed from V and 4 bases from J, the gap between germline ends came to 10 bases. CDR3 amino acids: CASSTGFNQPQHF. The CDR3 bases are TGCGCCAGCAGCACGGGGTTTAATCAGCCCCAGCATTTT.

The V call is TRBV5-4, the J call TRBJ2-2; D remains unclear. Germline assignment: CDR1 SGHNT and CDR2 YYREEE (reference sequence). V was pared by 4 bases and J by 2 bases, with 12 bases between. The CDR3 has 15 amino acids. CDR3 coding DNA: TGTGCCAGCAGCAAGGATCGACTCAACACCGGGGAGCTGTTTTTT. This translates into CASSKDRLNTGELFF.

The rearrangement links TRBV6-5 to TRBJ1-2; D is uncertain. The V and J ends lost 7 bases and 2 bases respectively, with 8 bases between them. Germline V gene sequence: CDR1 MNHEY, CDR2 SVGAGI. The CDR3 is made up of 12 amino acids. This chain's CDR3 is CASTSGNYGYTF. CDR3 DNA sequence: TGTGCCAGCACTAGCGGGAACTATGGCTACACCTTC.

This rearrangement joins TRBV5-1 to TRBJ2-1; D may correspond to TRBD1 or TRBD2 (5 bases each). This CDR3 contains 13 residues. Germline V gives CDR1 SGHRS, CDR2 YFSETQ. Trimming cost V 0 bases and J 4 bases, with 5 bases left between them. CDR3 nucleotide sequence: TGCGCCAGCAGCTTGGGGGGGTACAATGAGCAGTTCTTC. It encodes CASSLGGYNEQFF.

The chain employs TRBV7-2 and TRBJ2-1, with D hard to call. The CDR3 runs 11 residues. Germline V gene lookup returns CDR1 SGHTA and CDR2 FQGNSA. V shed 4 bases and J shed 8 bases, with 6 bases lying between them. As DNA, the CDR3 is TGTGCCAGCAGCTCCGGGCATGAGCAGTTCTTC. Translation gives CASSSGHEQFF.

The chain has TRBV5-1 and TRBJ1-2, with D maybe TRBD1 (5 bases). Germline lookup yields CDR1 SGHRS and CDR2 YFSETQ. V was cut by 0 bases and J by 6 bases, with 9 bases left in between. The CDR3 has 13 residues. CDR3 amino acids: CASSLEEGNGYTF. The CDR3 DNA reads TGCGCCAGCAGCTTGGAAGAGGGGAATGGCTACACCTTC.

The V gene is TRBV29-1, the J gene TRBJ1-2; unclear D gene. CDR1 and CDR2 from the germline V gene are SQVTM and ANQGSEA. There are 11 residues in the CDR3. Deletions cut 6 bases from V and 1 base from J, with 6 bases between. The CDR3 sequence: CSVLDNYGYTF. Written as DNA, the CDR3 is TGCAGCGTCTTAGATAACTATGGCTACACCTTC.

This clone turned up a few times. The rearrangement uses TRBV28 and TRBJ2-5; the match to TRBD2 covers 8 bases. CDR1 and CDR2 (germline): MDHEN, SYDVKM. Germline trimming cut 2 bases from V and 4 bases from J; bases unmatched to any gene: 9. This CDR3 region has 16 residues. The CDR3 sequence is CASSLRLTSGRETQYF. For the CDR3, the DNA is TGTGCCAGCAGTTTACGGCTCACTAGCGGCAGAGAGACCCAGTACTTC.

The CDR3 here is CASSLRLERTYNEQFF. The CDR3 bases are TGTGCCAGCAGCTTAAGGTTGGAGCGAACCTACAATGAGCAGTTCTTC. The V and J genes are TRBV7-9 and TRBJ2-1; no clear D gene. Germline V gene lookup returns CDR1 SEHNR and CDR2 FQNEAQ (reference sequence). This CDR3 comprises 16 residues. V shed 2 bases and J shed 2 bases, with 13 bases lying between them.

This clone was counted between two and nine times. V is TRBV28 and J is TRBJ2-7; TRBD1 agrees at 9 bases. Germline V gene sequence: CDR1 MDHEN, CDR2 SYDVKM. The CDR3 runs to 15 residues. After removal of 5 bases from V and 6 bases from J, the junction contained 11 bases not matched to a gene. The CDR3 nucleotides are TGTGCCAGCAGTGGAACCGGGACAGGGCTTCGCGAGCAGTACTTC. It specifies CASSGTGTGLREQYF.